These T cell receptor beta chains were read from a single sample in a study of cytomegalovirus exposure and HLA in healthy donors. The method was immunoSEQ multiplex PCR; TCRdb's version includes in-frame clones alone and lacks a portion of them. The sample lists 190,000 or so clones, about 80% occurring once. Sequences were obtained from PBMCs. Every receptor here comes from a boy aged 5 to 17 in good health and CMV-seronegative. CDR3s include the opening cysteine and the closing phenylalanine or tryptophan. Fields, in order: V gene, D gene, clone size, J gene, CDR3 DNA, CDR3 protein. The D gene is left open where the match is weak. Some rows have no size entry. The others give once, few or many, or a class for an expanded clone.

v_call: TRBV11-2; d_call: .; clone_size: .; j_call: TRBJ2-1; cdr3_nt: TGTGCCAGCAGGCTCCTTAGGGGGAAAACCTACAATGAGCAGTTCTTC; cdr3_aa: CASRLLRGKTYNEQFF
v_call: TRBV7-9; d_call: .; clone_size: .; j_call: TRBJ2-7; cdr3_nt: TGTGCCAGCAGCTTTAGTAGCTCCTACGAGCAGTACTTC; cdr3_aa: CASSFSSSYEQYF
v_call: TRBV18; d_call: .; clone_size: .; j_call: TRBJ2-7; cdr3_nt: TGTGCCAGCTCACCCAGGGGTTTTAGGTACGAGCAGTACTTC; cdr3_aa: CASSPRGFRYEQYF
v_call: TRBV27; d_call: TRBD1; clone_size: .; j_call: TRBJ1-1; cdr3_nt: TGTGCCAGCAGTTTATCTACAGGGGTACTCACTGAAGCTTTCTTT; cdr3_aa: CASSLSTGVLTEAFF
v_call: TRBV11-2; d_call: .; clone_size: .; j_call: TRBJ2-5; cdr3_nt: TGTGCCAGCAGCTTAGTACGACTAAAAGAGACCCAGTACTTC; cdr3_aa: CASSLVRLKETQYF
v_call: TRBV6-5; d_call: TRBD1; clone_size: .; j_call: TRBJ2-7; cdr3_nt: TGTGCCAGCAGAGTCGGGACAGGGGGTGAGCAGTACTTC; cdr3_aa: CASRVGTGGEQYF
v_call: TRBV7-9; d_call: TRBD2; clone_size: few; j_call: TRBJ2-7; cdr3_nt: TGTGCCAGCAGCTTAGCGGTTAGCGGGAGTAGTTTACGCGAGCAGTACTTC; cdr3_aa: CASSLAVSGSSLREQYF
v_call: TRBV4-2; d_call: TRBD1; clone_size: .; j_call: TRBJ1-1; cdr3_nt: TGTGCCAGCAGCCTGCGGGACAGAGAGAACACTGAAGCTTTCTTT; cdr3_aa: CASSLRDRENTEAFF
v_call: TRBV7-8; d_call: .; clone_size: .; j_call: TRBJ2-1; cdr3_nt: TGTGCCAGCAGCCCCCCCGGGGTTCATGAGCAGTTCTTC; cdr3_aa: CASSPPGVHEQFF
v_call: TRBV5-5; d_call: TRBD1; clone_size: .; j_call: TRBJ1-5; cdr3_nt: TGTGCCAGCAGCTTTGGGACAGTCAATCAGCCCCAGCATTTT; cdr3_aa: CASSFGTVNQPQHF
v_call: TRBV12-5; d_call: .; clone_size: .; j_call: TRBJ1-2; cdr3_nt: TGTGCTAGTGGTTTGTCCTGGCAGGACGAGGGTGCCTATGGCTACACCTTC; cdr3_aa: CASGLSWQDEGAYGYTF